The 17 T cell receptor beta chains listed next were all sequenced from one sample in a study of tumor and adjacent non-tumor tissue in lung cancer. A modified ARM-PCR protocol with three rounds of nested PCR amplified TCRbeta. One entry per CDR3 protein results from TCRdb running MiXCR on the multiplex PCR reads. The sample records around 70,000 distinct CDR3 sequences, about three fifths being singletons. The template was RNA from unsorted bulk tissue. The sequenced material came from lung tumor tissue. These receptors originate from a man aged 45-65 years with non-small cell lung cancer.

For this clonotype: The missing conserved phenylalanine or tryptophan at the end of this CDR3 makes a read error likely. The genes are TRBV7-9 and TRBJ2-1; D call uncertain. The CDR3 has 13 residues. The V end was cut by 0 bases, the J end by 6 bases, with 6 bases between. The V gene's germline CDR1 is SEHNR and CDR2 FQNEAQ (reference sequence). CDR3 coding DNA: TGTGCCAGCAGCTTAGCGCTTATCAATGAGCAGTTCCTC. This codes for CASSLALINEQFL.

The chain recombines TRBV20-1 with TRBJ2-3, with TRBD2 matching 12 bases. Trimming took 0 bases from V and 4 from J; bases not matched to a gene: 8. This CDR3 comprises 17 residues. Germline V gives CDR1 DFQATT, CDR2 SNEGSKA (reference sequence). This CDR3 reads CSARDSGLAGLADTQYF. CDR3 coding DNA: TGCAGTGCTAGAGATTCCGGACTAGCGGGACTGGCAGATACGCAGTATTTT.

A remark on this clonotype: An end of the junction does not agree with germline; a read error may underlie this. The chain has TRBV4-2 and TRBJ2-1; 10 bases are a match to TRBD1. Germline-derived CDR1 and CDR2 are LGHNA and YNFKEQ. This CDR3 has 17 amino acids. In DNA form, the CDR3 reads TGTGCTAGCAGTCACAGCCTCCGGGACAGGGGCTACAATGAGCGGTTCTTC. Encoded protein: CASSHSLRDRGYNERFF.

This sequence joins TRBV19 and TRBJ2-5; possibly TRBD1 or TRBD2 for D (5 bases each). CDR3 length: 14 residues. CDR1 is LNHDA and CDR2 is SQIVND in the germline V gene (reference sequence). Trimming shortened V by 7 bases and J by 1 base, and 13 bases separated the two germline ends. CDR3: CASISTRGQETQYF. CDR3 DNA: TGTGCCAGTATTAGCACTAGGGGCCAAGAGACCCAGTACTTC. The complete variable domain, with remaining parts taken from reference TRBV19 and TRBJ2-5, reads DGGITQSPKYLFRKEGQNVTLSCEQNLNHDAMYWYRQDPGQGLRLIYYSQIVNDFQKGDIAEGYSVSREKKESFPLTVTSAQKNPTAFYLCASISTRGQETQYFGPGTRLLVL.

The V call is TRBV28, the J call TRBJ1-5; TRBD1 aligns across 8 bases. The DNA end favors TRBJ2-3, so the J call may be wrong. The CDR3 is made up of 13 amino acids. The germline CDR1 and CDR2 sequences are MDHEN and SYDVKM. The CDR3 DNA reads TGTGCCAGCAGAACAGGGGGTCATCAGCCCCAGTATTTT. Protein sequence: CASRTGGHQPQYF.

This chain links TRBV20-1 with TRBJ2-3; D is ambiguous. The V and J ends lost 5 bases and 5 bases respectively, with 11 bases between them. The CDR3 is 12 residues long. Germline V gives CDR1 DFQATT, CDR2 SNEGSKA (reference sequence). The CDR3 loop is CSAVFFRDTQYF. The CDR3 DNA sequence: TGCAGTGCTGTCTTCTTCAGAGATACGCAGTATTTT.

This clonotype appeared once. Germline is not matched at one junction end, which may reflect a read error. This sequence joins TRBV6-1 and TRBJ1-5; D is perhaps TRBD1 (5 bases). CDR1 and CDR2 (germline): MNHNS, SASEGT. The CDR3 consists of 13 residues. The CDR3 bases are TGTGTCAGCAGCAATGACAGCCCCTGGCCCCAGCACTTT. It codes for CVSSNDSPWPQHF.

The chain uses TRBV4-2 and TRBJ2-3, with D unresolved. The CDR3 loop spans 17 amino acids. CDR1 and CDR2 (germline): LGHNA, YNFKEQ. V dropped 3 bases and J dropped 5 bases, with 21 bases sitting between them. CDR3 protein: CASSQFLERLGKDTQYF. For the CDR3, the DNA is TGTGCCAGCAGCCAGTTCCTGGAGAGGCTAGGCAAAGATACGCAGTATTTT.

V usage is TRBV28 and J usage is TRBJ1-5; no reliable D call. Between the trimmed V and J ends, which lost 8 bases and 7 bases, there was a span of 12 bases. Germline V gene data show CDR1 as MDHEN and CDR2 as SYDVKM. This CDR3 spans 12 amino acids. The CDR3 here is CASGRGSQPQHF. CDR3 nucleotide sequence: TGTGCCAGCGGCCGTGGGAGCCAGCCCCAGCATTTT. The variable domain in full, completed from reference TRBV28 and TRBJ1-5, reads DVKVTQSSRYLVKRTGEKVFLECVQDMDHENMFWYRQDPGLGLRLIYFSYDVKMKEKGDIPEGYSVSREKKERFSLILESASTNQTSMYLCASGRGSQPQHFGDGTRLSIL.

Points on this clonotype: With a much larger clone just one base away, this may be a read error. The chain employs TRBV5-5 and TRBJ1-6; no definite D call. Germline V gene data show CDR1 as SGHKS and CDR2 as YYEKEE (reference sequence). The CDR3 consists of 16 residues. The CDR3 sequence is CASSPIWRNYISPLHF. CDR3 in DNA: TGTGCCAGCAGCCCCATCTGGCGGAACTATATTTCACCCCTCCACTTT. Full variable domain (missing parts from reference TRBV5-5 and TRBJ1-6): DAGVTQSPTHLIKTRGQQVTLRCSPISGHKSVSWYQQVLGQGPQFIFQYYEKEERGRGNFPDRFSARQFPNYSSELNVNALLLGDSALYLCASSPIWRNYISPLHFGNGTRLTVT.

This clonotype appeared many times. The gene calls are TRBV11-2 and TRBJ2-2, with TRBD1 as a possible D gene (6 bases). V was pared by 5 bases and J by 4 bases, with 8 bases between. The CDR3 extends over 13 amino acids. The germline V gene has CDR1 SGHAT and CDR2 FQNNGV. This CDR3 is CASSRQVTGELFF. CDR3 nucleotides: TGTGCCAGCAGCAGACAGGTCACCGGGGAGCTGTTTTTT. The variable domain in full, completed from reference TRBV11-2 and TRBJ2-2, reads EAGVAQSPRYKIIEKRQSVAFWCNPISGHATLYWYQQILGQGPKLLIQFQNNGVVDDSQLPKDRFSAERLKGVDSTLKIQPAKLEDSAVYLCASSRQVTGELFFGEGSRLTVL.

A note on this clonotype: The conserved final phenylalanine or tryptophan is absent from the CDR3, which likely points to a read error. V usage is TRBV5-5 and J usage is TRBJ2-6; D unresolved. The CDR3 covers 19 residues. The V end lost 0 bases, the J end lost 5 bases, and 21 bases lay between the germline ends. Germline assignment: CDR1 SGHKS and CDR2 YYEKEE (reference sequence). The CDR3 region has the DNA TGTGCCAGCAGCTTGGACAGTAGTACCGTCTCTTCAAGGGCCAACGTCCTGACTTTA. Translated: CASSLDSSTVSSRANVLTL.

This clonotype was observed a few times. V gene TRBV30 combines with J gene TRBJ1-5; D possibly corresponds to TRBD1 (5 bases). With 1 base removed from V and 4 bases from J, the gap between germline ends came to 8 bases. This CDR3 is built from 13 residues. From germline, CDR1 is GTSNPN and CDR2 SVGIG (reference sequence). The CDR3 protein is CAWSAGGNQPQHF. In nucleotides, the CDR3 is TGTGCCTGGAGTGCGGGGGGGAATCAGCCCCAGCATTTT. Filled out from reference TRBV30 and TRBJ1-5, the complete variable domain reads SQTIHQWPATLVQPVGSPLSLECTVEGTSNPNLYWYRQAAGRGLQLLFYSVGIGQISSEVPQNLSASRPQDRQFILSSKKLLLSDSGFYLCAWSAGGNQPQHFGDGTRLSIL.

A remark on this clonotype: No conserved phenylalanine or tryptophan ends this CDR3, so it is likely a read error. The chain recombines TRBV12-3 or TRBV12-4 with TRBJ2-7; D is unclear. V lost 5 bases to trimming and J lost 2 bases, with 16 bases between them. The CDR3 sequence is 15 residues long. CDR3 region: CASSKPFGSAYEQYY. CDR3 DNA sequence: TGTGCCAGCAGTAAACCCTTCGGGTCAGCCTACGAGCAGTACTAC.

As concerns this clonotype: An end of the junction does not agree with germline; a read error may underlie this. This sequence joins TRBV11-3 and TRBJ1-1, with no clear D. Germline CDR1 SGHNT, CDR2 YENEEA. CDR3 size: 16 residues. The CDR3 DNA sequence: TGTGCCAGCAGTTTAGAACGGAGGCCAGTAAATCCTGAAGCTTTCTTT. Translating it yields CASSLERRPVNPEAFF.

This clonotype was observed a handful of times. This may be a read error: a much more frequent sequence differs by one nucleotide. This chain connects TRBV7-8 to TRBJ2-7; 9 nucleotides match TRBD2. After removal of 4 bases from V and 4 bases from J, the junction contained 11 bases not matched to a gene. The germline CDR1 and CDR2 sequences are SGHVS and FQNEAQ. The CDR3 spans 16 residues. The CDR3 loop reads CASSSMAGGPKYEQYF. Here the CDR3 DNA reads TGTGCCAGCAGCTCCATGGCGGGAGGGCCTAAGTACGAGCAGTACTTC.

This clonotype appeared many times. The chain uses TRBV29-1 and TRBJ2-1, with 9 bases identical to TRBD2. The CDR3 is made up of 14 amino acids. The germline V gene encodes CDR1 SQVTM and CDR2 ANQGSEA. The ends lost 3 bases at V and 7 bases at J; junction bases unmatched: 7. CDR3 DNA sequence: TGCAGCGTTGAGACGGGACTAGCATATAATGAGCAGTTCTTC. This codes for CSVETGLAYNEQFF.